This T cell receptor (beta chain) was sequenced in a study of T cell responses to AZD1222 COVID-19 vaccine. Study outcomes and limitations: Among AZD1222 vaccinees, only 5 to 7 were seropositive at baseline. Donors were mostly white British, more females; clonal diversity possibly underestimated. Unmutated variant regions reportedly attract nearly half of all spike-specific TCRs.

The ends were cut back, 3 bases at V and 1 base at J, with 6 bases in the middle. Germline CDR1 SGHAT, CDR2 FQNNGV. This CDR3 comprises 13 residues. The assay was immunoSEQ multiplex PCR, and TCRdb's table has in-frame clones only and misses some. The sample has 92,000 or so clones, 75% to 90% seen once. As regards this clone: What it recognizes is unknown.

This chain joins TRBV11-2 and TRBJ1-1; D remains unclear. The origin of this receptor is an adult who received the AZD1222 COVID-19 vaccine. The source was peripheral blood, collected 28 days after the second AZD1222 dose. DNA of the CDR3: TGTGCCAGCAGCTTGAACGAGAACACTGAAGCTTTCTTT. Translated: CASSLNENTEAFF. Full variable domain (remainder filled in from reference TRBV11-2 and TRBJ1-1): EAGVAQSPRYKIIEKRQSVAFWCNPISGHATLYWYQQILGQGPKLLIQFQNNGVVDDSQLPKDRFSAERLKGVDSTLKIQPAKLEDSAVYLCASSLNENTEAFFGQGTRLTVV.